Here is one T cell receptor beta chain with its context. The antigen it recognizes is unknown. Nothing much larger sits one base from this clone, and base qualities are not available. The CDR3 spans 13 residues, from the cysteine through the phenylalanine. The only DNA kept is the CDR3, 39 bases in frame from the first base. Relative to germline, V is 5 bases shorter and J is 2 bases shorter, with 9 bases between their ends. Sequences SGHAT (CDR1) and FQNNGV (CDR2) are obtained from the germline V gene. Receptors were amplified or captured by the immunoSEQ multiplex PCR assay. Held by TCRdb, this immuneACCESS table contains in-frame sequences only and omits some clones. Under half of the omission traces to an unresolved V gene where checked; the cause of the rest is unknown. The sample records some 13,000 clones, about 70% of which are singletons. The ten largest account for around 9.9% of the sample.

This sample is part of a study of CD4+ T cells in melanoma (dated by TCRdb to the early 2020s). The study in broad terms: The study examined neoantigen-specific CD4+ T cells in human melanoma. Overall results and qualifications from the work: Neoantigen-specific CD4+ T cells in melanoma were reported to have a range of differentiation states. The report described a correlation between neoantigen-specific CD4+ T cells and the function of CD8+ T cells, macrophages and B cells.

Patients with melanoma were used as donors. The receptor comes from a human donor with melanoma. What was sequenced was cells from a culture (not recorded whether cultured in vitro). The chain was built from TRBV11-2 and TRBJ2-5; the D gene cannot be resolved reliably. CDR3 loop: CASSKTLQETQYF. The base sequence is TGTGCCAGCAGCAAAACCTTGCAAGAGACCCAGTACTTC.